The TCR beta chain under discussion was sequenced for a study of shared clonotypes between healthy human individuals. Study information: The plates for each donor numbered three CD4 naive, three CD4 memory, two CD8 naive and one CD8 memory.

Researchers divided each subset's genomic DNA evenly across several immunoSEQ plates. Profiling relied on immunoSEQ multiplex PCR, and the TCRdb table lists in-frame clones only, not all of them. The sample records 2 million to 2.5 million clones, about 95% being singletons. The CDR3 is 13 amino acids. Looked up from germline, CDR1 is SEHNR and CDR2 is FQNEAQ (reference sequence). Trimming took off 2 bases at V and 5 bases at J, with 9 bases between the two ends. Study findings and constraints: Some naive CD4 clonotypes, 4% to 6%, turned up in common across several donors. Rarefaction curves obtained for sorted subsets showed sequencing incomplete despite large depth.

Terminally differentiated effector memory CD45RA+ cells were excluded by CCR7 positive selection of CD45RO-negative cells. As concerns this clone: The target antigen is unknown.

The sample consisted of naive CD8+ T cells sorted from blood. This chain uses TRBV7-9 with TRBJ2-5; D unresolved. This clonotype was sampled from a man aged 18 to 35 in good health. CDR3 nucleotide sequence: TGTGCCAGCAGCTTACCCAATTGGGAGACCCAGTACTTC. Translating gives CASSLPNWETQYF.